The 15 T cell receptor beta chains below all came from one sample that was sequenced in a study of T cells in Graves' hyperthyroidism and ophthalmopathy. RNA transcripts provided the source from which TCR beta CDR3 regions were amplified. Primed by the HTBI set, a first-round RT-PCR was run on the TCR CDR3. TCRdb reanalysed the multiplex PCR reads using MiXCR and keeps one entry per CDR3 protein. The sample holds hundreds of thousands of distinct CDR3 sequences, 15% to 19% seen once. Input material: blood. Receptor source: a woman aged 18-29 years with Graves' hyperthyroidism.

The gene calls are TRBV28 and TRBJ1-2, with D maybe TRBD1 (5 bases). The CDR3 spans 13 residues. Germline CDR1 reads MDHEN; CDR2 reads SYDVKM. V gave up 4 bases and J gave up 4 bases, with 10 bases separating them. CDR3: CASSSGPTYGYTF. The DNA of the CDR3 is TGTGCCAGCAGTTCGGGGCCTACCTATGGCTACACCTTC.

This clonotype was counted many times. This rearrangement joins TRBV20-1 to TRBJ2-7, with 16 nucleotides matching TRBD2. The CDR3 contains 17 residues. V trimming: 2 bases; J trimming: 3 bases; junction bases outside the gene matches: 7. The germline CDR1 and CDR2 sequences are DFQATT and SNEGSKA (reference sequence). The DNA of the CDR3 is TGCAGTGCTAGAACGAGGGGACTAGCGGGGGGGCTCTACGAGCAGTACTTC. This translates into CSARTRGLAGGLYEQYF.

Many counts were recorded for this clonotype. The rearrangement links TRBV20-1 to TRBJ1-6; the match to TRBD1 covers 7 bases. The CDR3 totals 14 residues. Germline CDR1 is DFQATT and CDR2 is SNEGSKA (reference sequence). Unmatched junction bases numbered 10, after V lost 4 bases and J lost 10 bases. CDR3 nucleotides: TGCAGTGCTACCACGACAGGGTCGGACTCACCCCTCCACTTT. Amino acids: CSATTTGSDSPLHF.

This clonotype was detected ten times or more. The V call is TRBV12-3 or TRBV12-4, the J call TRBJ1-2; 7 bases fit TRBD1. After removal of 6 bases from V and 8 bases from J, the junction contained 15 bases not matched to a gene. The CDR3 consists of 15 residues. CDR3 sequence reads: CASSPRTDRNLGYTF. As DNA, the CDR3 is TGTGCCAGCAGCCCCAGAACGGACAGGAATCTCGGCTACACCTTC.

The CDR3 is CASSRGVYTQYF. The DNA of the CDR3 is TGTGCCAGTAGTAGAGGGGTATATACGCAGTATTTT. V and J are TRBV19 and TRBJ2-3; D possibly uses TRBD1 or TRBD2 (5 bases each). Germline V CDR1 and CDR2: LNHDA, SQIVND (reference sequence). V lost 4 bases to trimming and J lost 7 bases, with 9 bases between them. CDR3 length equals 12 residues.

This clonotype was counted ten times or more. The chain is built from TRBV3-1 and TRBJ1-2; D is undetermined. Trimming stripped 1 base from V and 4 bases from J, with 10 bases between. Germline CDR1 and CDR2: LGHDT and YNNKEL (reference sequence). The CDR3 contains 14 residues. The CDR3 bases are TGTGCCAGCAGCCAAGGTAGTGACCGCTATGGCTACACCTTC. Its protein is CASSQGSDRYGYTF.

In this sample, this clonotype turned up many times. The V gene is TRBV3-1, the J gene TRBJ1-4; 7 nucleotides align to TRBD1. The V segment lost 6 bases and the J segment 3 bases; nucleotides outside the gene matches: 7. The CDR3 is made up of 15 amino acids. Germline values: CDR1 LGHDT, CDR2 YNNKEL (reference sequence). The CDR3 here is CASSLQGMANEKLFF. The CDR3 DNA follows: TGTGCCAGCAGTCTACAGGGGATGGCTAATGAAAAACTGTTTTTT.

This clonotype was picked up many times. This rearrangement joins TRBV2 to TRBJ2-1; 10 nucleotides agree with TRBD2. V shed 3 bases, J shed 2 bases, and the junction held 4 bases outside the gene matches. Germline V CDR1 and CDR2: SNHLY, FYNNEI. This CDR3 spans 16 amino acids. DNA of the CDR3: TGTGCCAGCAGTGAGTCCAGCGGGGGGGCCTACAATGAGCAGTTCTTC. The encoded protein is CASSESSGGAYNEQFF.

The chain combines TRBV27 with TRBJ1-4; no reliable D call. V lost 3 bases to trimming and J lost 3 bases, with 11 bases between them. This CDR3 comprises 15 residues. The germline gives CDR1 MNHEY, CDR2 SMNVEV (reference sequence). In nucleotides, the CDR3 is TGTGCCAGCAGTTTCCTGAAGTCAGCTAATGAAAAACTGTTTTTT. This codes for CASSFLKSANEKLFF. Full variable domain (rest looked up from reference TRBV27 and TRBJ1-4): EAQVTQNPRYLITVTGKKLTVTCSQNMNHEYMSWYRQDPGLGLRQIYYSMNVEVTDKGDVPEGYKVSRKEKRNFPLILESPSPNQTSLYFCASSFLKSANEKLFFGSGTQLSVL.

This clonotype showed up many times. The V gene is TRBV2, the J gene TRBJ1-2, with D possibly matching TRBD1 (5 bases). The length of the CDR3 is 14 residues. The V gene lost 4 bases and the J gene lost 2 bases, with 11 bases spanning the gap. CDR1 SNHLY and CDR2 FYNNEI come from the germline V gene. The chain's CDR3 is CASSVFRDNYGYTF. CDR3 nucleotide sequence: TGTGCCAGCAGTGTCTTCAGGGACAACTATGGCTACACCTTC.

This clonotype appeared many times. This chain connects TRBV12-3 or TRBV12-4 to TRBJ1-5, with D maybe TRBD1 (5 bases). V was pared by 5 bases and J by 7 bases, with 18 bases between. The length of the CDR3 is 15 residues. The CDR3 DNA reads TGTGCCAGCAGTCCCGTTTTTGGGGGGGGACAGCCCCAGCATTTT. Amino acid sequence: CASSPVFGGGQPQHF.

The chain links TRBV6-2 or TRBV6-3 to TRBJ2-2; no reliable D call. This CDR3 spans 12 amino acids. Deletions cut 7 bases from V and 2 bases from J, with 5 bases between. Germline CDR1 is MNHEY and CDR2 is SVGEGT. The CDR3 sequence: CASTFNTGELFF. CDR3 nucleotide sequence: TGTGCCAGCACATTTAACACCGGGGAGCTGTTTTTT.

This clonotype was counted at least ten times. The J gene is TRBJ2-7, the V gene TRBV18; D tentatively reads TRBD1 or TRBD2 (5 bases each). V gave up 4 bases and J gave up 4 bases, with 23 bases separating them. Germline assignment: CDR1 KGHSH and CDR2 LQKENI. The CDR3 contains 17 residues. CDR3 nucleotide sequence: TGTGCCAGCTCACTCAACGCTGTGGGCGCCGGGGCTTACGAGCAGTACTTC. Its translation: CASSLNAVGAGAYEQYF.

This clonotype appeared many times. The gene calls are TRBV7-2 and TRBJ1-5; D is ambiguous. This CDR3 region has 13 residues. Germline lookup yields CDR1 SGHTA and CDR2 FQGNSA. V lost 3 bases to trimming and J lost 1 base, with 4 bases between them. CDR3 DNA: TGTGCCAGCAGCTTGGCAAGCAATCAGCCCCAGCATTTT. Protein: CASSLASNQPQHF.

There are many counts of this clonotype. The gene calls are TRBV7-2 and TRBJ2-7; no clear D gene. Between the trimmed V and J ends, which lost 3 bases and 2 bases, there was a span of 14 bases. The CDR3 has 15 amino acids. Germline-derived CDR1 and CDR2 are SGHTA and FQGNSA. In nucleotides, the CDR3 is TGTGCCAGCAGCTTTACTCCTTCCCCTACCTACGAGCAGTACTTC. It yields the protein CASSFTPSPTYEQYF.